This is a list of T cell receptor beta chains from one sample in a study of neurological immune-mediated disorders. One entry per CDR3 protein results from TCRdb running MiXCR on the 5' RACE reads. The profile shows nearly 45,000 distinct CDR3 sequences, roughly 13% of them singletons. The material sequenced was PBMCs. All receptors come from a female donor in good health. Both conserved end residues are part of each CDR3. A D gene is named only where the DNA matches it firmly. Clone size is given for some rows only: seen once, a few or many times, or a class if the clone is expanded.

>many|TRBV3-1|TRBJ2-1|TRBD2
TGTGCCAGCAGCCCCCAGACTAGCGGGAGTGGGTGGTTCTTC
CASSPQTSGSGWFF
>many|TRBV20-1|TRBJ2-2|TRBD1
TGCAGTGCTATCCCCCGGCTTCTGGACAGGGGGCCGCACACCGGGGAGCTGTTTTTT
CSAIPRLLDRGPHTGELFF
>many|TRBV5-1|TRBJ2-7|NA
TGCGCCAGCAGCCGCGAGGGTTGGCCCTACGAGCAGTACTTC
CASSREGWPYEQYF
>many|TRBV29-1|TRBJ2-7|NA
TGCAGCGTGGCTAGCTTTGGGGAGCAGTACTTC
CSVASFGEQYF
>NA|TRBV20-1|TRBJ2-7|NA
TGCAGTGCTAGAGGCGGTGTGAGAAGCTCCTACGAGCAGTACTTC
CSARGGVRSSYEQYF
>many|TRBV4-1|TRBJ1-2|TRBD1
TGCGCCAGCAGCCAAGACCAGGGGGCAGAATATGGCTACACCTTC
CASSQDQGAEYGYTF
>NA|TRBV12-3/TRBV12-4|TRBJ1-6|NA
TGTGCCAGCAGTTTAATGTTGCGGGGGGTCGAAGCCTATAATTCACCCCTCCACTTT
CASSLMLRGVEAYNSPLHF
>many|TRBV12-3/TRBV12-4|TRBJ2-2|TRBD1
TGTGCCAGCAGTTTGACCGGGACAGGGAAAACCGGGGAGCTGTTTTTT
CASSLTGTGKTGELFF
>NA|TRBV3-1|TRBJ2-3|NA
TGTGCCAGCAGCTCATGGGGCACAGATACGCAGTATTTT
CASSSWGTDTQYF
>many|TRBV6-6|TRBJ1-2|NA
TGTGCCAGCACCCCTGACAGCTATGGCTACACCTTC
CASTPDSYGYTF
>many|TRBV11-2|TRBJ2-7|NA
TGTGCCACCTCGACAGGTCCCTCCGAGCAGTACTTC
CATSTGPSEQYF
>many|TRBV20-1|TRBJ1-3|TRBD1
TGCAGTGCTAGGGGGGGGACAGGACCTGTCTCTGGAAACACCATATATTTT
CSARGGTGPVSGNTIYF
>many|TRBV6-1|TRBJ1-2|TRBD1
TGTGCCAGCAGTTTCGAGGCAGGGGGCTATGGCTACACCTTC
CASSFEAGGYGYTF
>many|TRBV12-3/TRBV12-4|TRBJ1-5|NA
TGTGCCAGCAGCGGGCCAGGGCAGCCCCAGCATTTT
CASSGPGQPQHF
>many|TRBV18|TRBJ1-2|NA
TGTGCCAGCTCGCCTAAGGGGGACGGCTACACCTTC
CASSPKGDGYTF
>many|TRBV3-1|TRBJ2-4|NA
TGTGCCAGCAGCCAAGATTCGTCCACTAGTTTGTCTGGTCTGGCCAAAAACATTCAGTACTTC
CASSQDSSTSLSGLAKNIQYF
>many|TRBV20-1|TRBJ1-5|NA
TGCAGTGCCTTTCAGGGTAGTCAGCCCCAGCATTTT
CSAFQGSQPQHF
>many|TRBV24-1|TRBJ2-7|NA
TGTGCCACCAGTGACCAAGCCGCCTACGAGCAGTACTTC
CATSDQAAYEQYF
>few|TRBV7-9|TRBJ2-7|TRBD2
TGTGCCAGCAGCTCCACTAGCGAATTCTTCTACGAGCAGTACTTC
CASSSTSEFFYEQYF
>many|TRBV9|TRBJ2-3|NA
TGTGCCAGCAGCGGAGGGGGAGCCTATACGCAGTATTTT
CASSGGGAYTQYF
>many|TRBV9|TRBJ1-3|TRBD1
TGTGCCAGCAGTCCAGGGGGCACCATATATTTT
CASSPGGTIYF
>many|TRBV6-5|TRBJ1-2|TRBD1
TGTGCCAGCAGTGGCTTGGGACAGGGGTCACCCAGAGGCTACACCTTC
CASSGLGQGSPRGYTF
>many|TRBV6-5|TRBJ1-1|NA
TGTGCCAGCAGCCCAATACCAGGGTACACTGAAGCTTTCTTT
CASSPIPGYTEAFF
>many|TRBV5-6|TRBJ2-7|NA
TGTGCCAGCAGGCAACTACAGTCCTACGAGCAGTACTTC
CASRQLQSYEQYF
>many|TRBV7-8|TRBJ1-1|NA
TGTGCCAGCAGGGCCGGAACGAAAGACAGGCCTCACCTATCCGGCACTGAAGCTTTCTTT
CASRAGTKDRPHLSGTEAFF
>many|TRBV12-3/TRBV12-4|TRBJ1-1|NA
TGTGCCAGCAGTTTTTCGGGGGGGAACACTGAAGCTTTCTTT
CASSFSGGNTEAFF
>medium-sized|TRBV5-1|TRBJ2-1|TRBD2
TGCGCCAGCAGCTTAAGACTAGCCGAGAATGAGCAGTTCTTC
CASSLRLAENEQFF
>many|TRBV29-1|TRBJ2-1|TRBD2
TGCAGCGGGGAGCTAGCGGGAGTTGTCGAGCAGTTCTTC
CSGELAGVVEQFF
>medium-sized|TRBV6-1|TRBJ1-2|NA
TGTGCCAGCAGTGAACCCAAGTCTCTCTATGGCTACACCTTC
CASSEPKSLYGYTF
>many|TRBV6-2/TRBV6-3|TRBJ1-1|TRBD1
TGTGCCAGCACCAAAGACAGGGTAGTATTTCCTCCCTCTGAAGCTTTCTTT
CASTKDRVVFPPSEAFF
>NA|TRBV5-5|TRBJ1-4|NA
TGTGCCAGCAGCAGGCGGGACCTCCTTAATGAAAAACTGTTTTTT
CASSRRDLLNEKLFF
>few|TRBV18|TRBJ1-1|TRBD1
TGTGCCAGCTTACCGGGACAGGGGGTCCCTGAAGCTTTCTTT
CASLPGQGVPEAFF
>many|TRBV29-1|TRBJ2-3|NA
TGCAGCGTTGTACCAGGGACCCGTTCCACGCAGTATTTT
CSVVPGTRSTQYF
>NA|TRBV29-1|TRBJ2-7|TRBD1
TGCAGCGTTACGACAGGGGCCCACGAGCAGTACTTC
CSVTTGAHEQYF
>many|TRBV6-5|TRBJ1-4|TRBD1
TGTGCCAGCAGTTACTCGAGGGGGACAGGAAATGAAAAACTGTTTTTT
CASSYSRGTGNEKLFF
>many|TRBV20-1|TRBJ1-3|TRBD1
TGCAGTGCACGCCCACAGGGGGCAAGCTACTCTGGAAACACCATATATTTT
CSARPQGASYSGNTIYF
>many|TRBV6-5|TRBJ2-1|NA
TGTGCCAGCAGTTACTCGAAAAGGAGCTCCTACAATGAGCAGTTCTTC
CASSYSKRSSYNEQFF
>few|TRBV5-1|TRBJ2-3|TRBD2
TGCGCCAGCAGCAGCGGGACTAGCGGGCCGAGCACAGATACGCAGTATTTT
CASSSGTSGPSTDTQYF
>many|TRBV5-1|TRBJ2-1|NA
TGCGCCAGCAGCTTGGAGGTGGGGGCCCACGATAAGCAGTTCTTC
CASSLEVGAHDKQFF
>NA|TRBV11-2|TRBJ2-7|TRBD2
TGTGCCAGCAGCAACGGACTAGCGGGAGTTTACGAGCAGTACTTC
CASSNGLAGVYEQYF
>few|TRBV20-1|TRBJ1-1|NA
TGCAGTGCTAGGCCGACGGTGAACACTGAAGCTTTCTTT
CSARPTVNTEAFF
>many|TRBV29-1|TRBJ2-1|NA
TGCAGCGGAGGGCAGAATGAGCAGTTCTTC
CSGGQNEQFF
>many|TRBV3-1|TRBJ1-3|NA
TGTGCCAGCAGCCAAGCCGATAGGGCTGGAAACACCATATATTTT
CASSQADRAGNTIYF
>many|TRBV6-5|TRBJ1-1|TRBD1
TGTGCCACGCGCAGGGGGACTGAAGCTTTCTTT
CATRRGTEAFF
>many|TRBV14|TRBJ1-1|NA
TGTGCCAGCAGCCAACAGGGGAGGAACACTGAAGCTTTCTTT
CASSQQGRNTEAFF
>many|TRBV20-1|TRBJ2-6|NA
TGCAGTGCTAGAGAAAGCTCTGGGGCCAACGTCCTGACTTTC
CSARESSGANVLTF
>few|TRBV5-1|TRBJ1-4|NA
TGCGCCAGCAGCTTGAGACCGGGACCCGAAAAACTGTTTTTT
CASSLRPGPEKLFF
>many|TRBV5-1|TRBJ1-6|NA
TGCGCCAGCAGCTTAGGAGGGAAGGAATCACCCCTCCACTTT
CASSLGGKESPLHF
>few|TRBV20-1|TRBJ1-3|TRBD1
TGCAGTGCTAGAGATTTGACAGGGGCGGGAAACACCATATATTTT
CSARDLTGAGNTIYF